This note documents a single TCR beta chain sequence. This entry is derived from a study of blood T cell repertoires in COVID-19. Study as a whole: Samples taken during acute and convalescent COVID-19 were collected in the United States, Italy and Spain. Sources were T cells, B-cell-depleted T cells, or PBMCs; the material itself was cDNA or gDNA.

Authors' data handling: Using reference gene primer amplification, nucleated cell counts were estimated. Profiled with immunoSEQ multiplex PCR; TCRdb holds only in-frame clones, not every one. V, J and clone size derive from that table, while D and trimming were established from the DNA sequence. The table includes under 250,000 clones, around nine tenths detected once. With V trimmed by 1 base and J by 4 bases, 6 bases remained unmatched. The V gene's germline CDR1 is SGHTA and CDR2 FQGNSA. CDR3 length: 15 amino acids. The chain recombines TRBV7-2 with TRBJ2-7; 8 nucleotides align to TRBD2. The material sequenced was peripheral blood. This clonotype originated in a man aged 55 to 70 who had recovered from COVID-19. CDR3 sequence reads: CASSLVGSGMYEQYF. The DNA for the CDR3 is TGTGCCAGCAGCTTAGTGGGTAGCGGGATGTACGAGCAGTACTTC.